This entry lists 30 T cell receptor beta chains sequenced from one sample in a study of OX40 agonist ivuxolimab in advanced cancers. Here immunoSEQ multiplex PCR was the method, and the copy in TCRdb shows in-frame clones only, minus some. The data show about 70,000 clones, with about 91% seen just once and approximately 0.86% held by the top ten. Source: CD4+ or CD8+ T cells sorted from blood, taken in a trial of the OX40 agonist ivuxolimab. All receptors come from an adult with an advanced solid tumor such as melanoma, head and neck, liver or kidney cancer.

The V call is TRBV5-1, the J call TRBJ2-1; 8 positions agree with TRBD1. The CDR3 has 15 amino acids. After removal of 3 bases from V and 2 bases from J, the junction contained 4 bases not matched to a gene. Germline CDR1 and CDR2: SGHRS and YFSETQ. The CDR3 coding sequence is TGCGCCAGCAGCTCAGGACAGGGTCCCTACAATGAGCAGTTCTTC. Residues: CASSSGQGPYNEQFF.

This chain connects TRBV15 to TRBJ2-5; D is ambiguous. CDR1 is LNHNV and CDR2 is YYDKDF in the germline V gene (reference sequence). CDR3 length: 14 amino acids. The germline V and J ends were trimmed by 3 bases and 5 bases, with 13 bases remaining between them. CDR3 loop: CATSSNGQRETQYF. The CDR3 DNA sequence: TGTGCCACCAGCAGCAATGGTCAGAGGGAGACCCAGTACTTC.

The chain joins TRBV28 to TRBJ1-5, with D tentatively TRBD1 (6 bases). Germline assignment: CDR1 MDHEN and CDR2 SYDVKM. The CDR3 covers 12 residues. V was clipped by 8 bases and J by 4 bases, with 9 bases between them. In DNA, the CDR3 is TGTGCCAGCCGACAGGAGAATCAGCCCCAGCATTTT. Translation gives CASRQENQPQHF.

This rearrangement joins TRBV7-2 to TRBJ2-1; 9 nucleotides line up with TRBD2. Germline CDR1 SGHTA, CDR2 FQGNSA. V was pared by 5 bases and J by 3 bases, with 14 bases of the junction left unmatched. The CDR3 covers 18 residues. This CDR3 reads CASSSHGAGTSLYNEQFF. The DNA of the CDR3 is TGTGCCAGCAGCAGCCATGGAGCGGGGACTAGCCTCTACAATGAGCAGTTCTTC.

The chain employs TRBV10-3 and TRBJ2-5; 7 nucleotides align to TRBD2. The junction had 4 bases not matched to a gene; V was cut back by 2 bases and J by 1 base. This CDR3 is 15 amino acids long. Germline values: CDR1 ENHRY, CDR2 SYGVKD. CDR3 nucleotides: TGTGCCATCAGTGAGCGGGGGGTCCTCCAAGAGACCCAGTACTTC. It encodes CAISERGVLQETQYF.

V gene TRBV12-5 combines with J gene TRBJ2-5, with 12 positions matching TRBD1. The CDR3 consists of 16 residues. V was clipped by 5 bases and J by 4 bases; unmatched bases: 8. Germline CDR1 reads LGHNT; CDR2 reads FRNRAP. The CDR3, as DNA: TGTGCTAGTGGTGCTACCGGGACAGGGGGCCGAGAGACCCAGTACTTC. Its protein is CASGATGTGGRETQYF.

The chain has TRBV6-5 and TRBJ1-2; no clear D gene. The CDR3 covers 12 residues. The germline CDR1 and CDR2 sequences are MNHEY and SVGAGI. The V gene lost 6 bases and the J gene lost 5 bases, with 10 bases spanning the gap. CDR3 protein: CASRLSGYGYTF. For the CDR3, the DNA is TGTGCCAGCAGACTCAGTGGTTATGGCTACACCTTC.

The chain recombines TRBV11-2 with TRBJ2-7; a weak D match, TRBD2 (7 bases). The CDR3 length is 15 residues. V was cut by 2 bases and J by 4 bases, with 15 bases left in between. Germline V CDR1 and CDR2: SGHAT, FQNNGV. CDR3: CASSLNLGGPYEQYF. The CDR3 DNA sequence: TGTGCCAGCAGCTTAAACCTGGGGGGGCCTTACGAGCAGTACTTC.

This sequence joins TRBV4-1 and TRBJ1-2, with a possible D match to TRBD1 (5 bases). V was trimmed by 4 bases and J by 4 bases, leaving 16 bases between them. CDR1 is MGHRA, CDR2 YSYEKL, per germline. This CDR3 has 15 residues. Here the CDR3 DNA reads TGCGCCAGCAGCCCCTCCTGGGACTCGGGCTATGGCTACACCTTC. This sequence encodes CASSPSWDSGYGYTF.

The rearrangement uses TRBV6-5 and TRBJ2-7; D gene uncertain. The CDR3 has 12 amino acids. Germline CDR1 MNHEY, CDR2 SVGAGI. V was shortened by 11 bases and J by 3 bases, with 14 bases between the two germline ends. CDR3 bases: TGTGCCGTTGGACGAACGTACTACGAGCAGTACTTC. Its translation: CAVGRTYYEQYF.

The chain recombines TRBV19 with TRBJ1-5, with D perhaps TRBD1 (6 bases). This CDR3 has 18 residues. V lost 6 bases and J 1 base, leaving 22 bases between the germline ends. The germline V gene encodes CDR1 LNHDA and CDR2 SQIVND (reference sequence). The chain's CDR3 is CASSSTGRVESSNQPQHF. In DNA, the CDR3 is TGTGCCAGTAGCTCTACAGGGAGGGTAGAATCGAGCAATCAGCCCCAGCATTTT.

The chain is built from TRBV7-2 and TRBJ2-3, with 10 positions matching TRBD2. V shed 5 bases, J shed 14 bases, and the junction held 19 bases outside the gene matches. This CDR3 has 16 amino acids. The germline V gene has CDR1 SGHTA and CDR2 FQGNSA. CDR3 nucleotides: TGTGCCAGCAGCCGGTCTACAGGGAAAGCGGGAGGGCCCTGGTATTTT. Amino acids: CASSRSTGKAGGPWYF. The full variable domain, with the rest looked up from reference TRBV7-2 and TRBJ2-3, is GAGVSQSPSNKVTEKGKDVELRCDPISGHTALYWYRQSLGQGLEFLIYFQGNSAPDKSGLPSDRFSAERTGGSVSTLTIQRTQQEDSAVYLCASSRSTGKAGGPWYFGPGTRLTVL.

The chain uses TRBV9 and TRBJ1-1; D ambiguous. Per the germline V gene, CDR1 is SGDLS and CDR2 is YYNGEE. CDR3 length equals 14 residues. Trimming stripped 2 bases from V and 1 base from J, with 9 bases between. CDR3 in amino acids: CASSVVASNTEAFF. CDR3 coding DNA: TGTGCCAGCAGCGTGGTCGCTTCGAACACTGAAGCTTTCTTT.

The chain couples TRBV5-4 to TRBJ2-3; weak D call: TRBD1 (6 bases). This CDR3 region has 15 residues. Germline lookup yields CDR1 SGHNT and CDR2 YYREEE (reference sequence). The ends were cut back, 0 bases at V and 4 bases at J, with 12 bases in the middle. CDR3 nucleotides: TGTGCCAGCAGCTTGGGTCAACAGGGTCCAGATACGCAGTATTTT. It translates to CASSLGQQGPDTQYF.

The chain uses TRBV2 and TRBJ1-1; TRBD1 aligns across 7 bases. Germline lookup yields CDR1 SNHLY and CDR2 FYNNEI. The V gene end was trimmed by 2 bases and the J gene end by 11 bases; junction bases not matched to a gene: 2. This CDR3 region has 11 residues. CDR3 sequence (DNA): TGTGCCAGCAGTGAAAGGGGGCCTGCTTTCTTT. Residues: CASSERGPAFF.

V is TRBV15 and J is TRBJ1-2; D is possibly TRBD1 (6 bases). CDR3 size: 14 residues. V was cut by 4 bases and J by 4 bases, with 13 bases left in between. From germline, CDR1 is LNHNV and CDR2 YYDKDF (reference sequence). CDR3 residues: CATSTPDRFYGYTF. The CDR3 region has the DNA TGTGCCACCAGCACCCCCGACAGGTTCTATGGCTACACCTTC.

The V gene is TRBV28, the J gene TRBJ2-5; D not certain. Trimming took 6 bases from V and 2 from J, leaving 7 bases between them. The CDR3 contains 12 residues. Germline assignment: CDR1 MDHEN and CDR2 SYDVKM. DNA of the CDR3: TGTGCCAGCAGAGGGTTTCAAGAGACCCAGTACTTC. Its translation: CASRGFQETQYF.

CDR3 in DNA: TGTGCCAGCTCACCCAGAAGGGACGGGGACTATGGCTACACCTTC. Translation: CASSPRRDGDYGYTF. This rearrangement joins TRBV18 to TRBJ1-2, with TRBD1 as a possible D gene (5 bases). The CDR3 contains 15 residues. The germline V gene has CDR1 KGHSH and CDR2 LQKENI. V was clipped by 3 bases and J by 3 bases, with 14 bases between them.

Here the CDR3 DNA reads TGTGCCAGCAGATCAGGGGGCGGGAGTCAGCCCCAGCATTTT. This codes for CASRSGGGSQPQHF. The chain joins TRBV28 to TRBJ1-5; 8 positions agree with TRBD1. The CDR3 sequence is 14 residues long. The J segment lost 6 bases and the V segment lost 6 bases, leaving 7 bases of the junction unmatched. Germline CDR1 MDHEN, CDR2 SYDVKM. The full variable domain, completed using reference TRBV28 and TRBJ1-5, is DVKVTQSSRYLVKRTGEKVFLECVQDMDHENMFWYRQDPGLGLRLIYFSYDVKMKEKGDIPEGYSVSREKKERFSLILESASTNQTSMYLCASRSGGGSQPQHFGDGTRLSIL.

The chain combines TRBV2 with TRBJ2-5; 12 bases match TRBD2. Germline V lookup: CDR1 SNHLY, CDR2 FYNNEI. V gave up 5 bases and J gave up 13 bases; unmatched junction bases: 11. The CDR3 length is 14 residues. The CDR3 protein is CASSQTSGGELGYF. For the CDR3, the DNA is TGTGCCAGCAGTCAGACTAGCGGGGGTGAGCTAGGGTACTTC.

The CDR3 sequence: CASSRSYSNQPQHF. Written as DNA, the CDR3 is TGTGCCAGCAGCAGAAGCTATAGCAATCAGCCCCAGCATTTT. The chain is built from TRBV5-5 and TRBJ1-5; D is ambiguous. The germline gives CDR1 SGHKS, CDR2 YYEKEE (reference sequence). Trimming cost V 4 bases and J 0 bases, with 8 bases left between them. The CDR3 spans 14 residues.

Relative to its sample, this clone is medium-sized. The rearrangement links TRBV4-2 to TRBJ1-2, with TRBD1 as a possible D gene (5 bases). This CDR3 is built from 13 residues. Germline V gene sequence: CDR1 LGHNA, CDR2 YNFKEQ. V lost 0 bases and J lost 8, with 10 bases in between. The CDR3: CASSQDLGHGYTF. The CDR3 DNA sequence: TGTGCCAGCAGCCAAGATTTGGGGCACGGCTACACCTTC.

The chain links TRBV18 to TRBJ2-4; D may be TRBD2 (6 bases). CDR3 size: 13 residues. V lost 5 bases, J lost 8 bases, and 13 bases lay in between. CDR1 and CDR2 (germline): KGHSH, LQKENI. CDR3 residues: CASSEDYGDIQYF. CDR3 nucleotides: TGTGCCAGCTCAGAGGACTATGGAGACATTCAGTACTTC.

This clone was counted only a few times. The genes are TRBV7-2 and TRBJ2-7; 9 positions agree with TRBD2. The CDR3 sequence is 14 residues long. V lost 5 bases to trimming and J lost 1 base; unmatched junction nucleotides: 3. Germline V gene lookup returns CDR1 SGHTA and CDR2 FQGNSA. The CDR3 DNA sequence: TGTGCCAGCAGCATGACTAGCGGATCCTACGAGCAGTACTTC. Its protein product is CASSMTSGSYEQYF.

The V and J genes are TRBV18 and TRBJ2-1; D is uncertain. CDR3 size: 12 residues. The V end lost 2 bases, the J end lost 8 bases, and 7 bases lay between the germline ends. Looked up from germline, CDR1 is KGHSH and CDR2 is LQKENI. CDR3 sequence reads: CASSPWSHEQFF. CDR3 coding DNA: TGTGCCAGCTCACCATGGTCTCATGAGCAGTTCTTC.

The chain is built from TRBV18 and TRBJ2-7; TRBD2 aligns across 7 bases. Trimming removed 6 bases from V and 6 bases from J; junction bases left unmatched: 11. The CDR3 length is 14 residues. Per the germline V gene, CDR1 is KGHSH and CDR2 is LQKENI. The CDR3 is CASSSVAGDPEQYF. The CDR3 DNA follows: TGTGCCAGCTCTTCGGTGGCGGGAGATCCCGAGCAGTACTTC.

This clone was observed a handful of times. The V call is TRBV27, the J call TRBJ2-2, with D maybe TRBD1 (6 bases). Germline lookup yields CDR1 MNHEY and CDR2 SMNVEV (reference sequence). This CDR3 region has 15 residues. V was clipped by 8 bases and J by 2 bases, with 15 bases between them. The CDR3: CASGLPGHNTGELFF. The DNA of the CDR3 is TGTGCCAGCGGACTGCCGGGACATAACACCGGGGAGCTGTTTTTT.

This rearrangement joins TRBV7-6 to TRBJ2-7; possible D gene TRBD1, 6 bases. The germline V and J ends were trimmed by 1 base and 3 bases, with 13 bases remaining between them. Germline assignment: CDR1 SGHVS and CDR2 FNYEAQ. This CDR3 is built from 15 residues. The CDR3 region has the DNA TGTGCCAGCAGCTTAGGTGCGGACAGCGTCTACGAGCAGTACTTC. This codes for CASSLGADSVYEQYF.

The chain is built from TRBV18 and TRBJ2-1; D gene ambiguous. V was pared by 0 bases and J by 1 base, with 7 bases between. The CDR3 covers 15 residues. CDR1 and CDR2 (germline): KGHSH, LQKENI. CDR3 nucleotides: TGTGCCAGCTCACCACCGTACCAGTCCTACAATGAGCAGTTCTTC. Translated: CASSPPYQSYNEQFF.

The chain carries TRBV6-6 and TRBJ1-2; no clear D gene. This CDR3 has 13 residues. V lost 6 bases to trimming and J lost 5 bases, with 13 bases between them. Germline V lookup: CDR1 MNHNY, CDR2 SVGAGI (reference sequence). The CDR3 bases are TGTGCCAGCAGCCGGTGGGGTAGATATGGCTACACCTTC. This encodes CASSRWGRYGYTF.